This TCR beta chain was documented in a study of regulatory T cells in long-lasting Graves disease. Whole-study results and caveats: Investigators studied peripheral blood only, not thyroid tissue. Persistent patients shared more public clonotypes (2,741) than new patients (approximately 1,000). Among samples with persistent disease, TRBV28, TRBJ1-2 and TRBJ2-5 were favored.

This clonotype has a handful of counts. Its target is unknown. Time point given: newly diagnosed GD, antithyroid drugs for less than 3 months. Preparation of the TCR library used RNA extracted from PBMCs. Patients were enrolled at an endocrinology department in Xi'an, China. The authors built TCR beta libraries using iRepertoire HTBI primers and Arm-PCR of CDR3 regions. TCRdb analysed the multiplex PCR reads with MiXCR anew, one entry per CDR3 protein. The data show about 320,000 distinct CDR3 sequences, more than 15% seen once. CDR1 and CDR2 from the germline V gene are MDHEN and SYDVKM. There are 13 residues in the CDR3. With 4 bases removed from V and 12 bases from J, the gap between germline ends came to 16 bases.

This sample comprised peripheral blood mononuclear cells (PBMCs), obtained at new diagnosis, from a patient treated with antithyroid drugs. This clonotype originated in a female donor with Graves disease. The gene calls are TRBV28 and TRBJ2-1; TRBD2 is a possible D gene (5 bases). CDR3 in amino acids: CASSSDPGIGQFF. The CDR3 DNA reads as TGTGCCAGCAGTTCCGACCCGGGAATCGGGCAGTTCTTC.